The rows below give T cell receptor beta chains drawn from one sample of a study of tumor-infiltrating lymphocytes in primary liver carcinoma. In TCRdb, the multiplex PCR reads were re-called with MiXCR into one record per CDR3 protein. The sample consists of 30,000 to 40,000 distinct CDR3 sequences, roughly 74% of them appearing once. Material: liver tumor tissue from sampling region 4. Every receptor here comes from a man aged 40-50 years with primary liver carcinoma and hepatitis B virus infection. The CDR3 runs from the conserved cysteine through the conserved F or W. Fields, in order: CDR3 protein, CDR3 DNA, J gene, V gene, D gene, clone size. D genes are given only for firm matches. Part of the rows lack a size; the others show once, few, many or a class for expanded clones.

cdr3_aa: CARSAVAGWLNNEQFF; cdr3_nt: TGTGCCAGAAGTGCCGTAGCGGGATGGTTAAACAATGAGCAGTTCTTT; j_call: TRBJ2-1; v_call: TRBV14; d_call: TRBD2; clone_size: once
cdr3_aa: CASDGTDSYEQYF; cdr3_nt: TGTGCCAGTGATGGGACCGATTCCTACGAGCAGTACTTT; j_call: TRBJ2-7; v_call: TRBV12-5; d_call: .; clone_size: .
cdr3_aa: CASSTTSGQGNQPRHF; cdr3_nt: TGTGCCAGCAGTACAACTTCGGGACAGGGCAATCAGCCCCGGCATTTT; j_call: TRBJ1-5; v_call: TRBV12-3/TRBV12-4; d_call: TRBD1; clone_size: few
cdr3_aa: CASSPPPVKNIQYF; cdr3_nt: TGTGCCAGCAGCCCCCCCCCAGTCAAAAACATTCAGTACTTC; j_call: TRBJ2-4; v_call: TRBV11-1; d_call: .; clone_size: many
cdr3_aa: CVSSLQGTETEAFF; cdr3_nt: TGTGTCAGTAGCCTCCAAGGGACGGAGACTGAAGCTTTCTTT; j_call: TRBJ1-1; v_call: TRBV7-8; d_call: .; clone_size: .
cdr3_aa: CAWSPSGNDEQFF; cdr3_nt: TGTGCCTGGAGTCCCAGTGGGAACGATGAGCAATTCTTC; j_call: TRBJ2-1; v_call: TRBV30; d_call: .; clone_size: .
cdr3_aa: CASSTGGERGISLSGANVLTF; cdr3_nt: TGTGCCAGCAGCACGGGGGGAGAGAGGGGCATTTCCCTCTCTGGTGCCAACGTCCTGACTTTC; j_call: TRBJ2-6; v_call: TRBV11-2; d_call: TRBD2; clone_size: .
cdr3_aa: CSAPVWDTQTQYF; cdr3_nt: TGCAGTGCGCCGGTCTGGGACACCCAAACCCAGTACTTC; j_call: TRBJ2-5; v_call: TRBV20-1; d_call: .; clone_size: many
cdr3_aa: CASSRKTAHAGELFF; cdr3_nt: TGCGCCAGCAGCCGAAAGACGGCCCACGCCGGGGAGCTGTTTTTT; j_call: TRBJ2-2; v_call: TRBV5-4; d_call: .; clone_size: .
cdr3_aa: CASSLTPLSTDTQYF; cdr3_nt: TGTGCCAGCAGCTTAACTCCTCTAAGCACAGATACGCAGTATTTT; j_call: TRBJ2-3; v_call: TRBV11-2; d_call: .; clone_size: .
cdr3_aa: CSVKTDRGRAETQYF; cdr3_nt: TGCAGCGTTAAAACAGACAGGGGGCGAGCAGAGACCCAGTACTTC; j_call: TRBJ2-5; v_call: TRBV29-1; d_call: TRBD1; clone_size: .
cdr3_aa: CAWRGAGPTKAFF; cdr3_nt: TGTGCCTGGAGAGGGGCAGGGCCGACGAAGGCTTTCTTT; j_call: TRBJ1-1; v_call: TRBV30; d_call: .; clone_size: .
cdr3_aa: CSVELGLMDTEAFF; cdr3_nt: TGCAGCGTTGAGCTTGGCCTCATGGATACTGAAGCTTTCTTT; j_call: TRBJ1-1; v_call: TRBV29-1; d_call: .; clone_size: .
cdr3_aa: CSVGLDLMNTEAFF; cdr3_nt: TGCAGCGTTGGACTTGATCTCATGAACACCGAAGCTTTCTTT; j_call: TRBJ1-1; v_call: TRBV29-1; d_call: .; clone_size: .
cdr3_aa: CASSPPDRADTQYF; cdr3_nt: TGTGCCAGCAGCCCCCCGGACCGGGCAGACACGCAATATTTT; j_call: TRBJ2-3; v_call: TRBV11-2; d_call: .; clone_size: once
cdr3_aa: CAIVYLGGTDTQYF; cdr3_nt: TGTGCCATTGTGTATCTGGGGGGGACAGATACGCAGTATTTT; j_call: TRBJ2-3; v_call: TRBV28; d_call: TRBD2; clone_size: .
cdr3_aa: CASSLLGRGSYNEQFF; cdr3_nt: TGTGCCAGCAGTTTACTCGGCCGCGGGTCCTACAATGAGCAGTTCTTC; j_call: TRBJ2-1; v_call: TRBV28; d_call: .; clone_size: many
cdr3_aa: CASSSGDSKTEVFF; cdr3_nt: TGCGCCAGCAGTTCAGGGGATTCGAAGACTGAAGTTTTCTTT; j_call: TRBJ1-1; v_call: TRBV12-3/TRBV12-4; d_call: .; clone_size: .
cdr3_aa: CSVLTANIEAFF; cdr3_nt: TGCAGCGTGCTAACAGCTAACATCGAAGCTTTCTTT; j_call: TRBJ1-1; v_call: TRBV29-1; d_call: .; clone_size: .
cdr3_aa: CASSLAPGQGYNEQFF; cdr3_nt: TGCGCCAGCAGCTTGGCCCCGGGACAGGGATACAATGAGCAGTTCTTC; j_call: TRBJ2-1; v_call: TRBV5-1; d_call: TRBD1; clone_size: many
cdr3_aa: CTSSLCVPNNEQFF; cdr3_nt: TGTACCAGCAGCTTATGCGTCCCGAACAATGAGCAGTTCTTC; j_call: TRBJ2-1; v_call: TRBV11-3; d_call: .; clone_size: .
cdr3_aa: CASTQLHREKQLF; cdr3_nt: TGTGCCAGCACCCAGCTCCACCGTGAAAAACAGCTTTTT; j_call: TRBJ1-4; v_call: TRBV4-2; d_call: .; clone_size: .
cdr3_aa: CASRSGLEIRYF; cdr3_nt: TGTGCCAGCAGATCGGGATTAGAGATCCGGTACTTC; j_call: TRBJ2-5; v_call: TRBV6-2/TRBV6-3; d_call: .; clone_size: .
cdr3_aa: CSVGPGHRDFQYF; cdr3_nt: TGCAGCGTTGGACCTGGTCACAGAGACTTCCAGTACTTC; j_call: TRBJ2-7; v_call: TRBV29-1; d_call: .; clone_size: .
cdr3_aa: CASRQGQGGTGELFF; cdr3_nt: TGTGCCAGCAGACAGGGACAGGGGGGGACCGGGGAGCTGTTTTTT; j_call: TRBJ2-2; v_call: TRBV7-9; d_call: TRBD1; clone_size: .
cdr3_aa: CVSTPRGGNSYERYF; cdr3_nt: TGCGTCAGCACCCCCCGGGGGGGGAACTCCTACGAGCGGTACTTC; j_call: TRBJ2-7; v_call: TRBV5-1; d_call: TRBD2; clone_size: .
cdr3_aa: CASSYSRVCGSLGSPYEQYF; cdr3_nt: TGTGCCAGCAGTTACTCGAGAGTATGCGGGAGCCTCGGAAGCCCCTACGAGCAGTACTTC; j_call: TRBJ2-7; v_call: TRBV6-2/TRBV6-3; d_call: TRBD2; clone_size: .
cdr3_aa: CSVGLAGVFYNEQFF; cdr3_nt: TGCAGCGTTGGACTAGCGGGAGTGTTCTATAATGAGCAATTCTTC; j_call: TRBJ2-1; v_call: TRBV29-1; d_call: TRBD2; clone_size: .
cdr3_aa: CASSHDRVAQETQYF; cdr3_nt: TGCGCCAGCAGTCACGACAGGGTTGCCCAAGAGACCCAGTACTTC; j_call: TRBJ2-5; v_call: TRBV5-1; d_call: TRBD1; clone_size: few
cdr3_aa: CVSNDLKDRVVGDTQYF; cdr3_nt: TGTGTCAGCAACGATTTAAAGGACAGGGTTGTGGGAGATACGCAGTATTTT; j_call: TRBJ2-3; v_call: TRBV9; d_call: TRBD1; clone_size: .
cdr3_aa: CASSPRVVGDGHEQFF; cdr3_nt: TGTGCCAGCAGCCCCAGGGTAGTCGGAGATGGGCATGAGCAGTTCTTC; j_call: TRBJ2-1; v_call: TRBV6-2/TRBV6-3; d_call: .; clone_size: medium-sized
cdr3_aa: CAWRGGVETWGLFF; cdr3_nt: TGTGCCTGGAGGGGGGGAGTGGAAACCTGGGGGCTGTTTTTT; j_call: TRBJ2-2; v_call: TRBV30; d_call: .; clone_size: .
cdr3_aa: CSVVGQVNLPQHF; cdr3_nt: TGTAGCGTTGTCGGACAGGTCAATCTGCCCCAGCATTTT; j_call: TRBJ1-5; v_call: TRBV29-1; d_call: TRBD1; clone_size: .
cdr3_aa: CASDPGLAGTDTQFF; cdr3_nt: TGTGCCAGCGACCCAGGACTAGCGGGAACAGACACGCAGTTTTTT; j_call: TRBJ2-3; v_call: TRBV6-5; d_call: TRBD2; clone_size: few
cdr3_aa: CASSSRRSEHEQFF; cdr3_nt: TGTGCCAGCAGCTCACGCAGATCGGAGCATGAGCAGTTCTTC; j_call: TRBJ2-1; v_call: TRBV7-9; d_call: .; clone_size: .
cdr3_aa: CANSLVGASGYEQFF; cdr3_nt: TGTGCCAACAGTTTGGTTGGGGCATCTGGGTATGAGCAGTTCTTC; j_call: TRBJ2-1; v_call: TRBV28; d_call: .; clone_size: .